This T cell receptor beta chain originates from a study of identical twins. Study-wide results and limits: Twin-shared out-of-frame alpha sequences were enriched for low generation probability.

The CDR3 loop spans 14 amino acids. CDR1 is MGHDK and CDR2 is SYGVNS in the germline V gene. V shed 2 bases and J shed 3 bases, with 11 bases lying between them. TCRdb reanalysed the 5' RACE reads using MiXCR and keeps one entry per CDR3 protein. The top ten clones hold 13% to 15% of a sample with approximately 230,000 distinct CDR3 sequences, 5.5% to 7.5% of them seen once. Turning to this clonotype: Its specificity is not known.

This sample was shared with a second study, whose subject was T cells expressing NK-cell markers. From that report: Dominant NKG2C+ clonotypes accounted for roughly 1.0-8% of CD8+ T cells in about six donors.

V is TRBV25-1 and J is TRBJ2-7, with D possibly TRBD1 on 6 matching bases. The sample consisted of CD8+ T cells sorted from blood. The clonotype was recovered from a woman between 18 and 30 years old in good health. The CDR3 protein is CASSELDSLYEQYF. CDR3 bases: TGTGCCAGCAGTGAACTGGACAGCCTCTACGAGCAGTACTTC.